What follows are 3 T cell receptor beta chains derived from one specimen sequenced in a study of human versus mouse CDR3 diversity and MHC coevolution. Using immunoSEQ multiplex PCR, the repertoire was profiled, and TCRdb retains in-frame clones only, with some absent. In the table there are tens of thousands of clones, around 94% of which are singletons. Sequencing used naive CD4+ T cells from blood. This sample's subset: CD45RO-negative CD62L-positive naive CD4 T cells. The receptors come from a person between 55 and 69 years old in good health.

The chain links TRBV7-9 to TRBJ2-2; no definite D call. V was shortened by 1 base and J by 7 bases, with 16 bases between the two germline ends. The CDR3 contains 16 residues. Germline V gene sequence: CDR1 SEHNR, CDR2 FQNEAQ (reference sequence). The CDR3: CASSLGKIRSNGELFF. As DNA, the CDR3 is TGTGCCAGCAGCTTAGGCAAGATCCGTAGTAACGGGGAGCTGTTTTTT.

This chain connects TRBV27 to TRBJ2-2, with 9 nucleotides matching TRBD2. The CDR3 runs 15 residues. Per the germline V gene, CDR1 is MNHEY and CDR2 is SMNVEV (reference sequence). V shed 5 bases, J shed 7 bases, and the junction held 8 bases outside the gene matches. The CDR3 DNA follows: TGTGCCAGCAGTCTTAGCGGGAGTGGCAACGGGGAGCTGTTTTTT. This codes for CASSLSGSGNGELFF.

This clone was seen only a few times. The J gene is TRBJ2-5, the V gene TRBV29-1; 8 nucleotides match TRBD1. V shed 1 base, J shed 4 bases, and the junction held 5 bases outside the gene matches. CDR3 length: 14 amino acids. Germline V lookup: CDR1 SQVTM, CDR2 ANQGSEA. The CDR3: CSVEALTGGETQYF. Here the CDR3 DNA reads TGCAGCGTTGAAGCCCTTACAGGGGGAGAGACCCAGTACTTC.